This record looks at one T cell receptor beta chain sequence and its context. In this sample, this clonotype turned up many times. Its antigen is unknown. Base qualities are not provided; no much larger clone lies one nucleotide away. The TCR beta CDR3 regions were amplified from RNA transcripts. The TCR CDR3 was subjected to a first round of RT-PCR using the HTBI primer set and the Qiagen OneStep RT-PCR kit. Libraries were constructed in a second round of multiplex PCR, after which size selection and purification were performed. The libraries were sequenced on an Illumina HiSeq2000 using paired-end 100 bp reads. The paper's processing steps were these. SOAPnuke was used to process the raw data, throwing out any read that contained adapters or uncalled bases, had a mean Phred below 15, or lacked an exact constant-primer or identifier match. High-quality paired reads were merged using COPE v1.2.5, and each unique nucleotide sequence was defined as a clonotype. MiTCR v1.1 was used to align clonotypes to the IMGT TRBV, TRBD and TRBJ reference segments. The analysis was restricted to V-J combinations with a frequency above 0.0001, which together covered 99% to 99.2% of the repertoires. The TCS score was defined as the ratio of F50 (clonal expansion) to E x V (chaos), calculated using BLOSUM62-based TCRdist between CDR3 peptides within each V-J. Welch's t-statistics and random forest reduced just over 500 V-J features to about 13, which were used in a naive Bayes classifier (R e1071). TCRdb reanalyzed the raw reads on its own, using fastp at Q25 for trimming and MiXCR for clone calling, and kept in-frame beta chains. CDR3 protein duplicates are merged, each entry listing the most common genes and DNA. These V and J calls rely on TCRdb rather than the paper's analysis. The sample contains a few hundred thousand distinct CDR3 sequences, approximately 14% of them found a single time. Clones ranked in the top ten supply approximately 13% of the sample.

The data derive from a study of T cells in Graves' hyperthyroidism and ophthalmopathy (dated by TCRdb to the late 2010s). In the study overall: Peripheral blood was sampled at the time of initial diagnosis, prior to any treatment. To identify TCR V-J signatures that set the groups apart, the researchers used a discovery cohort of 100 patients, made up of under 45 with Graves' ophthalmopathy and about 60 with stable Graves' hyperthyroidism. Whether ophthalmopathy could be predicted prospectively was tested in an independent validation cohort made up of roughly 19 hyperthyroidism patients plus 17 patients who later progressed to ophthalmopathy. Thyroid tissue and blood T-cell repertoires from several Graves' hyperthyroidism patients were also compared in the study. According to the paper, TCR Vbeta CDR3 sequencing was carried out on over 130 peripheral blood samples, which came from approximately 41 ophthalmopathy, roughly 75 hyperthyroidism and roughly 17 progressor patients. After blood sampling, hyperthyroidism patients were treated with methimazole at a starting dose of 30 mg daily, and ophthalmopathy patients were treated with high-dose intravenous methylprednisolone. For training and testing, the 110 or so patients in the discovery cohort were randomly divided in a 7:3 ratio. Study-wide conclusions, independent of this receptor: No statistical method was used to fix the sample size in advance, and group allocation was not hidden from the investigators. In validation, the model predicted progression to ophthalmopathy with roughly 66% sensitivity and around 72% specificity, a median of around 6.6 months before onset. Most expanded thyroid clonotypes (frequency above 0.001) were also detected in blood, a finding suggesting that blood repertoires may reflect thyroid immune responses. A model built on a 13 V-J signature distinguished ophthalmopathy from stable hyperthyroidism, reaching 85% to 90% sensitivity and 81% to 83% specificity in cross-validation and 80%/75% in testing.

Stable Graves' hyperthyroidism was defined as no progression to ophthalmopathy during 18 months of follow-up. The hyperthyroidism patients were between 18 and 65 years old and newly diagnosed, with a disease duration of less than 2 months. The study excluded patients with uncontrolled infections, other autoimmune diseases, pregnancy or lactation. Clinical symptoms, serum thyroxine and TRAb, thyroid ultrasound, and orbital computed tomography formed the basis for the diagnoses. PBMCs were separated from approximately 9.9 ml of fresh peripheral blood using Ficoll-Paque density gradient centrifugation. Total RNA was extracted using Trizol reagent, and RNA quality was assessed on an Agilent 2100 Bioanalyzer. The sequencing sample was made of blood. The sequence was obtained from a woman in her forties with Graves' hyperthyroidism.

The DNA sequence is given as TGCAGTGCTAGGGGCGAGCGGGGAAACATTCAGTACTTC. Translated, this gives CSARGERGNIQYF. Recombination connected TRBV20-1 to TRBJ2-4; 7 bases in between match TRBD2. The germline V gene (reference sequence) provides CDR1 DFQATT and CDR2 SNEGSKA. V is cut back by 3 bases and J by 6 bases, with 5 bases in the junction unmatched. From its cysteine to its phenylalanine, the CDR3 spans 13 amino acids. The kept DNA is CDR3 alone, 39 bases in frame from the first base.